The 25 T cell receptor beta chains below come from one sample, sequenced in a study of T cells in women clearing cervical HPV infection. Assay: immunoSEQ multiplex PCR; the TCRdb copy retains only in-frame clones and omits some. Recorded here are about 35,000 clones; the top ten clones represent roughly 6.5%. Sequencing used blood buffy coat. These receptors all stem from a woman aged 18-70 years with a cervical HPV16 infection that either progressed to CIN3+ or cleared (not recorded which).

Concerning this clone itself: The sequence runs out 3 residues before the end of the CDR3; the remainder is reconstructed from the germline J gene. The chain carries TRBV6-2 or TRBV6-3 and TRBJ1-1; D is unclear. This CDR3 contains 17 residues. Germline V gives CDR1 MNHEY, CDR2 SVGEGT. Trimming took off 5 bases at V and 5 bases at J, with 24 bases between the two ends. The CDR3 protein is CASSTFNSWTKRTEAFF. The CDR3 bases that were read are TGTGCCAGCAGTACTTTCAACTCTTGGACCAAGCGGACTGAA.

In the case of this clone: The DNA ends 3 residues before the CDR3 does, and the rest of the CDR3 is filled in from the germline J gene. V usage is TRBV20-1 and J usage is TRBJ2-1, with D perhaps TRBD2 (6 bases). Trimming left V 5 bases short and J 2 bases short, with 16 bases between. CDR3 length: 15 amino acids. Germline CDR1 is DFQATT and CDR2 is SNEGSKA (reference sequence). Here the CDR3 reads CSAPIMGGAYNEQFF. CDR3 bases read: TGCAGTGCTCCAATTATGGGGGGAGCCTACAATGAG.

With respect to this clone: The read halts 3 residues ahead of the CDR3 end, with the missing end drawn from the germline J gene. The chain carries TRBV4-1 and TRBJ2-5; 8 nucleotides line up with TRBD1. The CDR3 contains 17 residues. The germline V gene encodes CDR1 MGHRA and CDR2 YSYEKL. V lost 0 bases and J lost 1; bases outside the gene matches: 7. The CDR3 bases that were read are TGCGCCAGCAGCCAAGATGGACAGGGCCCCCCCCAAGAGACC. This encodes CASSQDGQGPPQET. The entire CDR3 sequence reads CASSQDGQGPPQETQYF.

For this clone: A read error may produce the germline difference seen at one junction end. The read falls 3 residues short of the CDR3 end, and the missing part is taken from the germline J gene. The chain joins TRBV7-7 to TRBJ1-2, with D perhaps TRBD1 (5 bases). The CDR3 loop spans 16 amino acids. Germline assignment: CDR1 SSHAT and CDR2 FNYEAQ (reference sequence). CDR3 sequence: CASSSGTSGGSGTYTF. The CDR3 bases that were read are TGTGCTAGCAGCTCCGGGACTAGCGGGGGGTCGGGTACC.

CDR3 DNA, as far as it was read: TGCAGTGCCCCTAGCGGGGGGAGGGACTACAATGAG. This encodes CSAPSGGRDYNE. The whole CDR3 sequence reads CSAPSGGRDYNEQFF. The chain joins TRBV20-1 to TRBJ2-1; TRBD2 matches at 11 bases. With the read ending 3 residues before the CDR3 end, the germline J gene is used to fill in that end. There are 15 residues in the CDR3. The V segment lost 6 bases and the J segment 3 bases; nucleotides outside the gene matches: 7. Germline V gives CDR1 DFQATT, CDR2 SNEGSKA (reference sequence).

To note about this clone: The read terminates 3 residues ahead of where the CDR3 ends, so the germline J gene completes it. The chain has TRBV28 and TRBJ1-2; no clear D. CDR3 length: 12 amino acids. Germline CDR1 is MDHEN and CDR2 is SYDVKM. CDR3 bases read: TGTGCCAGCAGTTTGTCAGCTAGAGGC. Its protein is CASSLSARG. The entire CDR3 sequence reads CASSLSARGYTF.

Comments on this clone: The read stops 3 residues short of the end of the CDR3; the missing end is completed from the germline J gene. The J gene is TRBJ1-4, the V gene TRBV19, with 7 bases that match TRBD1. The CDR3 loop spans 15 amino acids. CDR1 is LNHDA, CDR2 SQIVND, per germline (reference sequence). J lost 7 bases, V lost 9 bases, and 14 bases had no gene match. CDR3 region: CASKKNRGGIEKLFF. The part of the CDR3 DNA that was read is TGTGCCAGCAAAAAAAACAGGGGAGGGATTGAAAAA.

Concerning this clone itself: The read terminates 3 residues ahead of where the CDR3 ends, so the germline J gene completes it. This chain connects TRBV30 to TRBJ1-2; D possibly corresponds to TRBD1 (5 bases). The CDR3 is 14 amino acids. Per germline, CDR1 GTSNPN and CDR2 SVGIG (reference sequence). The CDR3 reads CAWNQRGNNNDYTF. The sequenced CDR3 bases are TGTGCCTGGAATCAGCGGGGGAACAATAATGAC.

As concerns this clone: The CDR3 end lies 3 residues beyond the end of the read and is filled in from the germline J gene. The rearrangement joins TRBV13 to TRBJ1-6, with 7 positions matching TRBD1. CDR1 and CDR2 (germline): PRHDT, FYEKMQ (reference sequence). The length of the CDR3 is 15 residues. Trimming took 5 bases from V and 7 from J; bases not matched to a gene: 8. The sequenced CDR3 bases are TGTGCCAGCAGCGCCGACAGGGCCTCAAATTCACCC. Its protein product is CASSADRASNSP. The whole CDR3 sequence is CASSADRASNSPLHF. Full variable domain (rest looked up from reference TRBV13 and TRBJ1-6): AAGVIQSPRHLIKEKRETATLKCYPIPRHDTVYWYQQGPGQDPQFLISFYEKMQSDKGSIPDRFSAQQFSDYHSELNMSSLELGDSALYFCASSADRASNSPLHFGNGTRLTVT.

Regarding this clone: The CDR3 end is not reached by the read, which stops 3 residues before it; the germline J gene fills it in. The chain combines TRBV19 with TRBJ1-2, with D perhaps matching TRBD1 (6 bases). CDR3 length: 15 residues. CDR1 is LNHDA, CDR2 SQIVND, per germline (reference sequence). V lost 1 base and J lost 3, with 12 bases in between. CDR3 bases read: TGTGCCAGTAGTATAGTGGTTGCAGGGGACTATGGC. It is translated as CASSIVVAGDYG. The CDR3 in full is CASSIVVAGDYGYTF.

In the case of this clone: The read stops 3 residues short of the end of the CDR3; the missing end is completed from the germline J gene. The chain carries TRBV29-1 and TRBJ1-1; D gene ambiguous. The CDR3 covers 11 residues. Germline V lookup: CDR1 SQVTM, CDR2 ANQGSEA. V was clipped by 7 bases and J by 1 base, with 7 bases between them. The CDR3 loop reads CSGRQNTEAFF. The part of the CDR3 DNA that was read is TGCAGCGGCCGACAGAACACTGAA.

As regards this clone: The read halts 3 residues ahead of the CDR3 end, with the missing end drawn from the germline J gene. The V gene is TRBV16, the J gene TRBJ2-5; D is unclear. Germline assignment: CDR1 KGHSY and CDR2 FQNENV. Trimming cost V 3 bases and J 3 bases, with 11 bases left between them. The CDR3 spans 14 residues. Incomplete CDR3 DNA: TGTGCCAGCAGCCAGGCAAGGGTGGAAGAGACC. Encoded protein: CASSQARVEET. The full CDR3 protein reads CASSQARVEETQYF. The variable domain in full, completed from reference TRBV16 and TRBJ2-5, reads GEEVAQTPKHLVRGEGQKAKLYCAPIKGHSYVFWYQQVLKNEFKFLISFQNENVFDETGMPKERFSAKCLPNSPCSLEIQATKLEDSAVYFCASSQARVEETQYFGPGTRLLVL.

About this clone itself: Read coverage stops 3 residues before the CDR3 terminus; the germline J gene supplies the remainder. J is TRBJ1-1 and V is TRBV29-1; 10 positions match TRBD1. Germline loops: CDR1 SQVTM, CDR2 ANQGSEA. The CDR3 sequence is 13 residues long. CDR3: CSGGTGEGGEAFF. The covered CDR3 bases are TGCAGCGGGGGGACAGGGGAAGGAGGTGAG.

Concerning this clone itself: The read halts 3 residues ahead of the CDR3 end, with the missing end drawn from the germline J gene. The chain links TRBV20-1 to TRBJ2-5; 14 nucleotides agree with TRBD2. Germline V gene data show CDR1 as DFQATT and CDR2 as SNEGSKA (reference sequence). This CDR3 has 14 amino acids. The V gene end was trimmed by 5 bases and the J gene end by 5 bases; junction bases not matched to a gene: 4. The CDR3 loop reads CSAGRTSGGETQYF. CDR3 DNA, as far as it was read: TGCAGTGCTGGACGGACTAGCGGGGGGGAGACC.

CDR3 bases read: TGTGCCAGCAGAAAAGACAGTCAGCAAGAGACC. Translated: CASRKDSQQET. In full, the CDR3 reads CASRKDSQQETQYF. The J gene is TRBJ2-5, the V gene TRBV2; TRBD1 is a possible D gene (5 bases). The missing CDR3 end, 3 residues past where the read stops, is filled in from the germline J gene. V was shortened by 6 bases and J by 2 bases, with 13 bases between the two germline ends. The CDR3 is made up of 14 amino acids. Germline V lookup: CDR1 SNHLY, CDR2 FYNNEI. Variable domain in full (rest from reference TRBV2 and TRBJ2-5): EPEVTQTPSHQVTQMGQEVILRCVPISNHLYFYWYRQILGQKVEFLVSFYNNEISEKSEIFDDQFSVERPDGSNFTLKIRSTKLEDSAMYFCASRKDSQQETQYFGPGTRLLVL.

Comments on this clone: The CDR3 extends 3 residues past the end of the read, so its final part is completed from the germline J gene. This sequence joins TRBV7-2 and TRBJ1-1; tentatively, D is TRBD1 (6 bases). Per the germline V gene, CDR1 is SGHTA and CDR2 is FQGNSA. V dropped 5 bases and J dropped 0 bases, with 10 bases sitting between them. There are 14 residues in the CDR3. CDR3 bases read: TGTGCCAGCAGCCCGACAGGTTTGAACACTGAA. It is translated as CASSPTGLNTE. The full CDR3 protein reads CASSPTGLNTEAFF.

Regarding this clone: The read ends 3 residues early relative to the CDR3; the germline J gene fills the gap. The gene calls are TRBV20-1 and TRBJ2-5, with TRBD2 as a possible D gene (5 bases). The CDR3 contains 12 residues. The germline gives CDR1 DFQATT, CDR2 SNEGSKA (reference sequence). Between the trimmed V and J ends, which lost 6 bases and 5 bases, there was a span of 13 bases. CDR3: CSAPLAGETQYF. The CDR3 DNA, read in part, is TGCAGTGCGCCCCTAGCCGGGGAGACC.

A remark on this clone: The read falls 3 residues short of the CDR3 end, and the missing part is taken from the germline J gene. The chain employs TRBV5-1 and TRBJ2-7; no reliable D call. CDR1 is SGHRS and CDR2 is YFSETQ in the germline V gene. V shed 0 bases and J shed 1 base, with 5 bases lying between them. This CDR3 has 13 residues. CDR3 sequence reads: CASSLDASYEQYF. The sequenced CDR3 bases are TGCGCCAGCAGCTTGGACGCGTCCTACGAG.

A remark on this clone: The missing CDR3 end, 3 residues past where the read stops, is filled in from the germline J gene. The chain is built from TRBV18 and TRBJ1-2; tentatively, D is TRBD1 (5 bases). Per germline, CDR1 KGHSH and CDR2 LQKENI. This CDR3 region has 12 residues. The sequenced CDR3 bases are TGTGCCAGCTCACCGGCGGGGGGTGAC. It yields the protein CASSPAGGD. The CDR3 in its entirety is CASSPAGGDYTF.

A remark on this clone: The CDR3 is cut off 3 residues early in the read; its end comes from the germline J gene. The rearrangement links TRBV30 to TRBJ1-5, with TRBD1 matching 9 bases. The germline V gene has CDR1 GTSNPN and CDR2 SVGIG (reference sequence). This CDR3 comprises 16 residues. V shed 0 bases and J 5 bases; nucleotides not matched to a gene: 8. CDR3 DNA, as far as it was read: TGTGCCTGGAGTGTAGGACAGGGGAGGGAGCATCAGCCC. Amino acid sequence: CAWSVGQGREHQP. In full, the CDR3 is CAWSVGQGREHQPQHF.

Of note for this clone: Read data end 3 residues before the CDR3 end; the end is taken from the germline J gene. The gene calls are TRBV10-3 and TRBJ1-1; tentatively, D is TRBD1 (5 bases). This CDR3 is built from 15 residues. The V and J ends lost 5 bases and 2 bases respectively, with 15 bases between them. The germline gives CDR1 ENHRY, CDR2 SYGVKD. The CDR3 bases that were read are TGTGCCATCAGTCCTATGGGGCATGTTAACACTGAA. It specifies CAISPMGHVNTE. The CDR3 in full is CAISPMGHVNTEAFF.

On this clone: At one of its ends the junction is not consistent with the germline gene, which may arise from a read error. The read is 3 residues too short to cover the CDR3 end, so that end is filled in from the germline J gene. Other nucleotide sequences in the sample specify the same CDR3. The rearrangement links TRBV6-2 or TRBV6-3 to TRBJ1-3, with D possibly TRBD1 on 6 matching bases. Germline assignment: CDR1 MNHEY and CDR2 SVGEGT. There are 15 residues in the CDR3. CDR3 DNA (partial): TGTGCCAGCAGAGATCCAGGACAGTCTGGAAACACT. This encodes CASRDPGQSGNT. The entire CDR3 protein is CASRDPGQSGNTIYF.

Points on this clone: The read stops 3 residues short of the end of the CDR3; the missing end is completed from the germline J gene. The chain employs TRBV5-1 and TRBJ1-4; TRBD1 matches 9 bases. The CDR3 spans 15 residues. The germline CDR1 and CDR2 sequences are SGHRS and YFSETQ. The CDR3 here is CASSLVGQGSSPLFF. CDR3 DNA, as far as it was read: TGCGCCAGCAGCTTAGTAGGACAGGGGAGTTCACCA.

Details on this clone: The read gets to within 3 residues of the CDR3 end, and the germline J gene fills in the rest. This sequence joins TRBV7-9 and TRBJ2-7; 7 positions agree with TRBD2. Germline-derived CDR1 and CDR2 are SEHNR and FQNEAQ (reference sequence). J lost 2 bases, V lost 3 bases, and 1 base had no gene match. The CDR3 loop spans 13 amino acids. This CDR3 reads CASSFSGAYEQYF. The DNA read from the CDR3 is TGTGCCAGCAGCTTCAGCGGGGCCTACGAG.

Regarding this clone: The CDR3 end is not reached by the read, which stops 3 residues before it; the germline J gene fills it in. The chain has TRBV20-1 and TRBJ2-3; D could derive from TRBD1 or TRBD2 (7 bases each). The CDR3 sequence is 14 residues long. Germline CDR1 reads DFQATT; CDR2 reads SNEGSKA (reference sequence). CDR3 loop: CSARDWEGAQPQYF. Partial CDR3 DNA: TGCAGTGCTAGAGATTGGGAGGGGGCGCAGCCG.